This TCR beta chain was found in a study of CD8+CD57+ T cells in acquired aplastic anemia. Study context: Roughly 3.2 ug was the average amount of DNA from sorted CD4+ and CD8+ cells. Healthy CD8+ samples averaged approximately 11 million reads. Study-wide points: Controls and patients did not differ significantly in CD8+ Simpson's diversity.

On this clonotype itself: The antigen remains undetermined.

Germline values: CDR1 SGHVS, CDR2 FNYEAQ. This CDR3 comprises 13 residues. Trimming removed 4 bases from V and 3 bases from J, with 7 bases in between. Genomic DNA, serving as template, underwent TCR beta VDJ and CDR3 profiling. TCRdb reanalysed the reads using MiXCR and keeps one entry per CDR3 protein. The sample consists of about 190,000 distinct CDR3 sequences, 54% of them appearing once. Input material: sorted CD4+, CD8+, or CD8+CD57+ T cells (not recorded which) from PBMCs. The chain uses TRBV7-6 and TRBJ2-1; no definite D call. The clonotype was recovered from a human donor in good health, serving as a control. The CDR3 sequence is CASSSVIYNEQFF. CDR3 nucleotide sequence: TGTGCCAGCAGCTCCGTAATCTACAATGAGCAGTTCTTC.